The entry that follows covers one T cell receptor (beta chain) sequence. The clone's antigen remains unknown. Nothing much larger sits one base from this clone, and base qualities are not available. The entry originates in a study of blood T cell repertoires in COVID-19 (dated by TCRdb to about 2020). In the study overall: The collaborator samples originated in the United States, Italy and Spain and spanned the acute and convalescent phases of COVID-19. Where available, HLA class I and class II types were taken from metadata supplied by the sample provider and were not determined by assay-based typing. The prospective study material was composed of cDNA or gDNA derived from T cells, B-cell-depleted T cells, or PBMCs. Deeply sampled blood TCRbeta repertoires from subjects exposed to, actively infected with, or recovered from COVID-19 were included in the dataset. The repertoires were released in a freely available public database intended as a resource for research on the immune response to SARS-CoV-2. Nearly every sample came with metadata listing a de-identified subject ID, COVID-19 status, age in years and sex. The samples were drawn from two sources: the first 160 participants of the ongoing ImmuneRACE study, and 1,000 to 1,500 subjects contributed by 6 global collaborators. What the authors observed across the whole study: The quantity of clinical and demographic metadata differed by source and by participant and was supplied without curation.

From the cysteine through the phenylalanine, the CDR3 covers 14 amino acids. The CDR3 DNA has 42 bases and is translated from base 1. For CDR1 and CDR2, the germline V gene lists SNHLY and FYNNEI. V gives up 5 bases and J gives up 5 bases, and the segment between their germline ends measures 12 bases. TCRbeta CDR3 regions were amplified from genomic DNA by means of the immunoSEQ Assay, a bias-controlled multiplex PCR. On the study's bioinformatics: The number of nucleated cells in each sample was estimated from the amplification of reference gene primers within the assay. To quantify the absolute abundance of each unique TCRbeta CDR3 rearrangement, sequence reads were collapsed and filtered. For each sample, productive Simpson clonality was calculated by taking the square root of Simpson's diversity index across productive rearrangements. Drawn from immuneACCESS, this table holds only the in-frame rearrangements with V and J called that TCRdb kept. Clones are partly lost; checked studies trace under half to an unresolved V gene and leave the rest unexplained. V, J and clone size reflect that table, while D and trimming were determined from the DNA. Across this sample there are 46,000 or so clones, with 75% to 90% seen only once. About 7.3% of the sample is in the top ten clones.

The collaborating institutions used their own protocols to collect whole blood in K2EDTA tubes. For TCRbeta analysis, collaborators shipped samples as frozen whole blood, isolated PBMCs, or DNA extracted from either of those sample types. The chain was built from TRBV2 and TRBJ1-4, with an unclear D gene assignment. Sequences were obtained from peripheral blood. This clonotype originated in a man aged 50 to 60 with acute or convalescent COVID-19. The CDR3 amino acid sequence is: CASSPGFSNEKLFF. The sequenced DNA: TGTGCCAGCAGTCCCGGGTTCTCGAATGAAAAACTGTTTTTT.